The rows below give T cell receptor beta chains drawn from one sample of a study of blood T cells in healthy people across ages. TCRdb reprocessed the 5' RACE reads with MiXCR, giving one entry per CDR3 protein. Of nearly 1 million distinct CDR3 sequences listed, roughly 47% are singletons. The sample was blood. These receptors were collected from a woman in her fifties or sixties in good health. Each CDR3 is given with its conserved first and last residue. The D gene is left open where the match is weak. Clone sizes are given selectively: once, few, many, or a class where the clone is expanded.

cdr3_nt cdr3_aa j_call v_call clone_size d_call
TGCAGTGCTAGAAGTCCGGACTACAATGAGCAGTTCTTC CSARSPDYNEQFF TRBJ2-1 TRBV20-1 . .
TGTGCCAGCAGCGCGTGGACTAGCGGGGGAGAGACCCAGTACTTC CASSAWTSGGETQYF TRBJ2-5 TRBV7-2 . TRBD2
TGTGCCACCAGTGAGTCGGGAGGCACCTACAATGAGCAGTTCTTC CATSESGGTYNEQFF TRBJ2-1 TRBV24-1 . TRBD2
TGTGCCAGCAGCCTCCGGTCCTCTGGGGCCAACGTCCTGACTTTC CASSLRSSGANVLTF TRBJ2-6 TRBV7-2 many .
TGCGCCAGCAGCCGGGGACAGACCCAAGAGACCCAGTACTTC CASSRGQTQETQYF TRBJ2-5 TRBV5-1 few TRBD1
TGTGCCAGCAGTTCACCGGACCGGGGGGTCTACGAGCAGTACTTC CASSSPDRGVYEQYF TRBJ2-7 TRBV27 few TRBD2
TGTGCCAGCAGCTTGTCGCGCAGGTTCTCCGAGCAGTACTTC CASSLSRRFSEQYF TRBJ2-7 TRBV5-4 . .
TGTGCCAGCAGCGGTGGGAGACATCCTCCTTATTACGAGCAGTACTTC CASSGGRHPPYYEQYF TRBJ2-7 TRBV6-1 . .
TGTGCCAGCAGCGCCTCCCCCGGGACAGGGGTCTATGGCTACACCTTC CASSASPGTGVYGYTF TRBJ1-2 TRBV6-2/TRBV6-3 . TRBD1
TGCGCCAGCAACGACAGGTCTCCCAATGAGCAGTACTTC CASNDRSPNEQYF TRBJ2-5 TRBV5-1 . .
TGCAGTGCTGGGTGGGATACGCAGTATTTT CSAGWDTQYF TRBJ2-3 TRBV20-1 once .
TGTGCCAGCAGCCTCGGGCAGGGATACCTCCACTTT CASSLGQGYLHF TRBJ1-6 TRBV27 . .
TGTGCCAGCAGTTCAGGAATCGCCTACAATGAGCAGTACTTC CASSSGIAYNEQYF TRBJ2-7 TRBV25-1 . .
TGCAGTGCTAGGGAACTCAGACAGCTTTTCTATTATGGCTACACCTTC CSARELRQLFYYGYTF TRBJ1-2 TRBV20-1 . .
TGCGCCAGCAGCCAAGAATTTGGCGGGAGGGCCTCCGGTGCCAAAAACATTCAGTACTTC CASSQEFGGRASGAKNIQYF TRBJ2-4 TRBV4-1 . TRBD2